One and the same sample provided the 8 T cell receptor beta chains below, sequenced in a study of OX40 agonist ivuxolimab in advanced cancers. The table came from immunoSEQ multiplex PCR; TCRdb's copy has only in-frame clones and leaves some out. The data hold 50,000 or so clones, with about nine tenths observed a single time. Sequenced here: CD4+ or CD8+ T cells sorted from blood, sampled in a trial of the OX40 agonist ivuxolimab. The receptor set was obtained from an adult with an advanced solid tumor such as melanoma, head and neck, liver or kidney cancer.

V gene TRBV6-5 combines with J gene TRBJ1-1; 7 nucleotides match TRBD1. The CDR3 totals 15 residues. With V trimmed by 1 base and J by 7 bases, 9 bases remained unmatched. In germline, CDR1 is MNHEY, CDR2 SVGAGI. CDR3 in DNA: TGTGCCAGCAGTTACTTGGGCAGGGGGGCGAATGAAGCTTTCTTT. It translates to CASSYLGRGANEAFF.

The chain carries TRBV7-2 and TRBJ2-2; 8 positions match TRBD1. Germline loops: CDR1 SGHTA, CDR2 FQGNSA. The trim removed 5 bases at V and 3 bases at J, leaving 8 bases unmatched. The CDR3 contains 16 residues. The CDR3 DNA sequence: TGTGCCAGCAGCCCGAGACAGGGGCCTGACACCGGGGAGCTGTTTTTT. Amino acids: CASSPRQGPDTGELFF.

The chain is built from TRBV6-4 and TRBJ2-1; 9 bases fit TRBD1. The CDR3 is 16 amino acids. Germline CDR1 is MRHNA and CDR2 is SNTAGT. V was pared by 6 bases and J by 1 base, with 7 bases of the junction left unmatched. CDR3 DNA: TGTGCCAGCAGGGGTACAGGGGGCGCTTCCTACAATGAGCAGTTCTTC. Its protein product is CASRGTGGASYNEQFF.

V usage is TRBV4-1 and J usage is TRBJ2-2; TRBD1 agrees at 7 bases. This CDR3 contains 15 residues. Germline CDR1 is MGHRA and CDR2 is YSYEKL. The V gene end was trimmed by 1 base and the J gene end by 5 bases; junction bases not matched to a gene: 4. CDR3 in amino acids: CASSQVTGPTGELFF. The CDR3 DNA reads as TGCGCCAGCAGCCAAGTGACAGGGCCGACCGGGGAGCTGTTTTTT.

The chain has TRBV7-9 and TRBJ1-3; a possible D gene is TRBD1 (5 bases). This CDR3 is 16 amino acids long. The V end was cut by 1 base, the J end by 2 bases, with 12 bases between. The germline gives CDR1 SEHNR, CDR2 FQNEAQ (reference sequence). Here the CDR3 reads CASSLDRGVPGNTIYF. CDR3 coding DNA: TGTGCCAGCAGCTTAGACCGGGGGGTTCCTGGAAACACCATATATTTT.

The gene calls are TRBV4-1 and TRBJ2-7, with 7 bases that match TRBD1. Trimming took 1 base from V and 4 from J; bases not matched to a gene: 7. Looked up from germline, CDR1 is MGHRA and CDR2 is YSYEKL. The CDR3 consists of 15 residues. The CDR3 sequence: CASSQVRGPRYEQYF. The CDR3 nucleotides are TGCGCCAGCAGCCAAGTTAGGGGGCCGAGATACGAGCAGTACTTC.

The chain joins TRBV11-1 to TRBJ1-6; TRBD1 agrees at 7 bases. CDR1 SGHAT and CDR2 FQDESV come from the germline V gene (reference sequence). V dropped 0 bases and J dropped 4; count of bases not matched to a gene: 6. CDR3 size: 17 residues. CDR3 protein: CASSLARTGAYNSPLHF. The CDR3 coding sequence is TGTGCCAGCAGCTTAGCCAGGACAGGAGCTTATAATTCACCCCTCCACTTT.

The V call is TRBV7-8, the J call TRBJ1-1; TRBD1 matches at 7 bases. The CDR3 is 13 residues long. The V gene's germline CDR1 is SGHVS and CDR2 FQNEAQ. V was clipped by 5 bases and J by 4 bases; unmatched bases: 4. CDR3 sequence reads: CASSQTGSTEAFF. The CDR3 coding sequence is TGTGCCAGCAGCCAGACAGGGAGCACTGAAGCTTTCTTT. The entire variable domain, with the rest obtained from reference TRBV7-8 and TRBJ1-1, is as follows: GAGVSQSPRYKVAKRGQDVALRCDPISGHVSLFWYQQALGQGPEFLTYFQNEAQLDKSGLPSDRFFAERPEGSVSTLKIQRTQQEDSAVYLCASSQTGSTEAFFGQGTRLTVV.